The 15 T cell receptor beta chains below were found in one sample sequenced in a study of Ad26.COV2.S vaccination and SARS-CoV-2 variants. TCRdb's copy holds only in-frame clones and misses some; the assay was immunoSEQ multiplex PCR. The sample contains about 680,000 clones, 70% to 90% of which appear only once. Treatment: some 19 received Ad26.COV2.S at low or high dose, single or two shots; roughly 5 received placebo; per-sample allocation not given. Specimens were obtained on day 63 following the first vaccine or placebo injection. The sample was peripheral blood, taken in a trial of Ad26.COV2.S vaccine versus placebo. These receptors were taken from a person aged 18 to 59 who received the Ad26.COV2.S COVID-19 vaccine or a placebo.

The chain joins TRBV7-9 to TRBJ1-4; D unresolved. The CDR3 sequence is 14 residues long. Looked up from germline, CDR1 is SEHNR and CDR2 is FQNEAQ (reference sequence). Trimming took off 5 bases at V and 5 bases at J, with 12 bases between the two ends. Written as DNA, the CDR3 is TGTGCCAGCAGCCCTGAACCCTGGAATGAAAAACTGTTTTTT. It codes for CASSPEPWNEKLFF.

This rearrangement joins TRBV7-2 to TRBJ2-1, with D hard to call. V lost 1 base and J 1 base, leaving 8 bases between the germline ends. CDR3 length equals 15 residues. Germline V gives CDR1 SGHTA, CDR2 FQGNSA. The CDR3 DNA reads as TGTGCCAGCAGCTTAGACCTAGGATCCTACAATGAGCAGTTCTTC. Residues: CASSLDLGSYNEQFF.

This clone was seen just once. The CDR3 sequence: CASSYSTGRNEQYF. The CDR3, as DNA: TGTGCCAGCAGCTACAGTACCGGTAGGAACGAGCAGTACTTC. The rearrangement joins TRBV5-5 to TRBJ2-7; D remains unclear. V gave up 3 bases and J gave up 5 bases, with 15 bases separating them. The germline CDR1 and CDR2 sequences are SGHKS and YYEKEE (reference sequence). The CDR3 covers 14 residues.

V gene TRBV14 combines with J gene TRBJ2-1, with D perhaps matching TRBD2 (6 bases). V was pared by 0 bases and J by 2 bases, with 11 bases between. The germline CDR1 and CDR2 sequences are SGHDN and FVKESK. CDR3 length: 16 residues. The CDR3 DNA reads TGTGCCAGCAGCCAAGATAATAGCGGCACCTACAATGAGCAGTTCTTC. Its translation is CASSQDNSGTYNEQFF.

This clone was picked up a small number of times. The J gene is TRBJ1-1, the V gene TRBV6-5, with no clear D. The CDR3 covers 14 residues. Trimming cost V 7 bases and J 3 bases, with 15 bases left between them. CDR1 is MNHEY, CDR2 SVGAGI, per germline. CDR3 sequence reads: CASTPVRGHTEAFF. The CDR3 bases are TGTGCCAGCACTCCCGTTAGAGGGCACACTGAAGCTTTCTTT.

In this sample, this clone turned up a few times. This chain uses TRBV7-8 with TRBJ1-3, with D maybe TRBD1 (5 bases). Germline CDR1 reads SGHVS; CDR2 reads FQNEAQ. Trimming cost V 3 bases and J 4 bases, with 10 bases left between them. The CDR3 is made up of 14 amino acids. The CDR3 is CASSFGAGGNTIYF. The CDR3 DNA is TGTGCCAGCAGCTTTGGGGCGGGCGGAAACACCATATATTTT.

The V gene is TRBV6-6, the J gene TRBJ1-6; 8 bases fit TRBD1. The germline CDR1 and CDR2 sequences are MNHNY and SVGAGI (reference sequence). Unmatched junction bases numbered 15, after V lost 7 bases and J lost 10 bases. This CDR3 is 16 amino acids long. In DNA, the CDR3 is TGTGCCAGCACACCGGGACAGGACCCTGAAGGGTCACCCCTCCACTTT. As protein: CASTPGQDPEGSPLHF.

Written as DNA, the CDR3 is TGTGCCAGCAGCCATTCGGGACAGGGAAATACTGAAGCTTTCTTT. The encoded protein is CASSHSGQGNTEAFF. The gene calls are TRBV3-1 (or the pseudogene TRBV3-2) and TRBJ1-1; TRBD1 aligns across 9 bases. Germline V gene data show CDR1 as LGHDT and CDR2 as YNNKEL (reference sequence). Trimming took 3 bases from V and 5 from J; bases not matched to a gene: 7. This CDR3 has 15 amino acids.

This sequence joins TRBV30 and TRBJ1-4, with 12 bases identical to TRBD1. The V segment lost 3 bases and the J segment 9 bases; nucleotides outside the gene matches: 5. Per germline, CDR1 GTSNPN and CDR2 SVGIG (reference sequence). The CDR3 has 14 amino acids. The DNA for the CDR3 is TGTGCCTGGAGGCGGGGACAGGGGGCGCAAAAACTGTTTTTT. Protein sequence: CAWRRGQGAQKLFF.

The chain recombines TRBV15 with TRBJ2-7; D is uncertain. Per germline, CDR1 LNHNV and CDR2 YYDKDF (reference sequence). The CDR3 loop spans 13 amino acids. V was cut by 4 bases and J by 2 bases, with 9 bases left in between. The DNA of the CDR3 is TGTGCCACCAGCAAACAGCTAACCTACGAGCAGTACTTC. Translated: CATSKQLTYEQYF.

The genes are TRBV20-1 and TRBJ2-1; 7 positions match TRBD2. V trimming: 3 bases; J trimming: 8 bases; junction bases outside the gene matches: 1. The CDR3 contains 11 residues. Germline-derived CDR1 and CDR2 are DFQATT and SNEGSKA (reference sequence). The CDR3 sequence is CSASRGDEQFF. The CDR3 coding sequence is TGCAGTGCTAGCCGGGGGGATGAGCAGTTCTTC.

CDR3 sequence (DNA): TGTGCCAGCATTAAAGATGGGAGCGGGAGAGAGACAGATACGCAGTATTTT. Translating it yields CASIKDGSGRETDTQYF. J is TRBJ2-3 and V is TRBV5-5; 8 bases agree with TRBD2. Trimming at V came to 6 bases and at J to 3 bases, leaving 15 bases not matched to a gene. Germline values: CDR1 SGHKS, CDR2 YYEKEE (reference sequence). The CDR3 contains 17 residues.

The chain combines TRBV11-1 with TRBJ2-7, with 7 positions matching TRBD1. The CDR3 is 12 residues long. CDR1 and CDR2 from the germline V gene are SGHAT and FQDESV (reference sequence). V shed 5 bases and J 11 bases; nucleotides not matched to a gene: 9. CDR3 DNA: TGTGCCAGCAGCCCGGACAGGATAAATGAGTACTTC. Translation: CASSPDRINEYF.

The genes are TRBV5-4 and TRBJ2-1, with D maybe TRBD2 (5 bases). Trimming pared 0 bases from V and 3 bases from J, leaving 16 bases between. Germline V gene lookup returns CDR1 SGHNT and CDR2 YYREEE (reference sequence). The CDR3 is made up of 17 amino acids. CDR3 coding DNA: TGTGCCAGCAGCTTGGCCGGAGGCGGAATCGACTACAATGAGCAGTTCTTC. Encoded protein: CASSLAGGGIDYNEQFF.

This clone is a singleton in its sample. V is TRBV6-5 and J is TRBJ2-3; D uncertain. The germline CDR1 and CDR2 sequences are MNHEY and SVGAGI. The CDR3 covers 12 residues. Deletions cut 10 bases from V and 0 bases from J, with 8 bases between. CDR3 region: CATGRSTDTQYF. CDR3 nucleotides: TGTGCCACCGGGCGGAGCACAGATACGCAGTATTTT.